This T cell receptor beta chain was identified in a study of post-analysis software for immune sequencing data. The study, taken as a whole, reports: Four or five TRBV segments, TRBV5-6, TRBV5-1 and TRBV20-1 among them, were found more frequent in patients than controls.

Worth noting for this clonotype: Its antigen is still unknown.

Prepared TCR beta cDNA libraries contained unique molecular identifiers. TCRdb reprocessed the PCR reads via MiXCR and lists one record per CDR3 protein. Altogether roughly 650,000 distinct CDR3 sequences are present, 59% being singletons, with the ten largest covering about 11%. Germline V CDR1 and CDR2: MNHNS, SASEGT. V lost 8 bases and J lost 6; bases outside the gene matches: 13. The CDR3 extends over 16 amino acids. The TCR sequence derives from a girl aged 2 to 10 with multiple sclerosis. The specimen sequenced was blood. This sequence joins TRBV6-1 and TRBJ2-3, with 11 bases lining up with TRBD2. The CDR3 protein is CASERIAGGSLDTQYF. In DNA, the CDR3 is TGTGCCAGCGAGCGAATAGCGGGGGGGTCTCTCGATACGCAGTATTTT.